This T cell receptor (beta chain) is drawn from a study of blood T cell repertoires in COVID-19. Study context: The study drew acute and convalescent COVID-19 samples from the United States, Italy and Spain. Sources were T cells, B-cell-depleted T cells, or PBMCs; the material itself was cDNA or gDNA.

Germline V lookup: CDR1 LGHNA, CDR2 YSLEER. The V gene lost 1 base and the J gene lost 0 bases, with 16 bases spanning the gap. This CDR3 is 19 amino acids long. TCRdb's copy holds only in-frame clones and misses some; the assay was immunoSEQ multiplex PCR. The sample has about 200,000 clones; roughly 89% are singletons. The chain employs TRBV4-3 and TRBJ1-6; D is perhaps TRBD1 (5 bases). This TCR was recovered from a man aged 55 to 69 who had recovered from COVID-19. Sequenced input: peripheral blood. DNA for the CDR3: TGCGCCAGCAGCCAAGGAATTCAGGGCTCTGGCTCCTATAATTCACCCCTCCACTTT. Amino acid sequence: CASSQGIQGSGSYNSPLHF.